Below, 2 T cell receptor beta chains from the same sample are listed, as sequenced in a study of blood T cell repertoires in COVID-19. TCRdb's table, derived via immunoSEQ multiplex PCR, lists solely in-frame clones and lacks some. The sample lists roughly 400,000 clones; roughly nine tenths were seen once. Source material: PBMCs or T cells enriched from blood (not recorded which). The receptor set was obtained from a man aged 30 to 39 who had recovered from COVID-19.

This chain connects TRBV7-9 to TRBJ1-5; possibly TRBD1 for D (6 bases). Trimming removed 5 bases at V and 5 bases at J, with 16 bases between. This CDR3 has 15 amino acids. Germline V gene data show CDR1 as SEHNR and CDR2 as FQNEAQ (reference sequence). In DNA form, the CDR3 reads TGTGCCAGCAGCCCGGCGGGGGCTTCAGATCAGCCCCAGCATTTT. It specifies CASSPAGASDQPQHF.

The rearrangement links TRBV28 to TRBJ2-1; TRBD1 is a possible D gene (6 bases). With 6 bases removed from V and 7 bases from J, the gap between germline ends came to 16 bases. This CDR3 has 14 residues. The germline V gene has CDR1 MDHEN and CDR2 SYDVKM. The CDR3 bases are TGTGCCAGCAGCAGCGAAGGGGGTCCGAATGAGCAGTTCTTC. Amino acid sequence: CASSSEGGPNEQFF. Combining the CDR3 with reference TRBV28 and TRBJ2-1 gives the whole variable domain DVKVTQSSRYLVKRTGEKVFLECVQDMDHENMFWYRQDPGLGLRLIYFSYDVKMKEKGDIPEGYSVSREKKERFSLILESASTNQTSMYLCASSSEGGPNEQFFGPGTRLTVL.